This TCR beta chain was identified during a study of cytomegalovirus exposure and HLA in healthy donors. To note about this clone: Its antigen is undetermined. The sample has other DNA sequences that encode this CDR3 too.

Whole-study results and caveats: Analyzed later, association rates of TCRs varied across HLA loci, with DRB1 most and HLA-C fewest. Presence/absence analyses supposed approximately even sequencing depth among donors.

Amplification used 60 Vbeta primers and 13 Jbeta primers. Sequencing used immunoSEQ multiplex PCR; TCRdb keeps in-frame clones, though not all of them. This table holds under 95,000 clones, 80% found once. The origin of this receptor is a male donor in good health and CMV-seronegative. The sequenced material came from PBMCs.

DNA for the CDR3: TGTGCCTGGAGTGTACTGGGAGTGAGTCAGCCCCAGCATTTT. Translation gives CAWSVLGVSQPQHF. The chain recombines TRBV30 with TRBJ1-5, with unresolved D. Germline V gene data show CDR1 as GTSNPN and CDR2 as SVGIG (reference sequence). This CDR3 comprises 14 residues. V shed 0 bases and J shed 6 bases, with 12 bases lying between them.